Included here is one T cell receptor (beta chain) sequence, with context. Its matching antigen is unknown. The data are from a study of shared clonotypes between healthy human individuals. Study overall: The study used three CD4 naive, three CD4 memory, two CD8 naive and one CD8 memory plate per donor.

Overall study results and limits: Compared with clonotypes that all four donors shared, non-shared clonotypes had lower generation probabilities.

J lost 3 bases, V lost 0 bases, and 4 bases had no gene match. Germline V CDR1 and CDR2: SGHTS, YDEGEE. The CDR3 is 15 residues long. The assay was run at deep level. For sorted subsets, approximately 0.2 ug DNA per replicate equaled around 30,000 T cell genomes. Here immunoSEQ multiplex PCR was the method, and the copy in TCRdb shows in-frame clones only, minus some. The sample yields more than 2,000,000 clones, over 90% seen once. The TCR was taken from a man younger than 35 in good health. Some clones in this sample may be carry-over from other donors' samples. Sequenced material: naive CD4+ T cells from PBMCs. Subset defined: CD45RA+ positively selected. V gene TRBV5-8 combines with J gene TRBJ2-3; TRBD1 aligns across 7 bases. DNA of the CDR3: TGTGCCAGCAGCTTGGAGGGACAGAGAACAGATACGCAGTATTTT. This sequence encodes CASSLEGQRTDTQYF.